The T cell receptor (beta chain) described here comes from a study of T cell responses to AZD1222 COVID-19 vaccine. Some clones are missing from TCRdb's copy, which holds only in-frame ones; the method was immunoSEQ multiplex PCR. The profile shows roughly 100,000 clones, approximately 90% of them singletons. Details on this clone: The antigen is unknown.

Trimming cost V 2 bases and J 1 base, with 14 bases left between them. Germline V gene lookup returns CDR1 ENHRY and CDR2 SYGVKD. This CDR3 spans 16 amino acids. Regarding the study as a whole: Spike was spanned by vaccine-associated CD4 TCRs, which were dominant at 160-218 and 743-854. Donors were mostly white British, more females; clonal diversity possibly underestimated. Reports indicate that nearly half of spike-specific TCRs are directed at unmutated variant regions. Repertoires were obtained only post-peak T cell response.

V usage is TRBV10-3 and J usage is TRBJ1-1; D unclear. This sample comprised peripheral blood, obtained 28 days after the second AZD1222 dose. The source is an adult who received the AZD1222 COVID-19 vaccine. DNA for the CDR3: TGTGCCATCAGTGAGAAAGGCCCCCGGGCGAACACTGAAGCTTTCTTT. Protein product: CAISEKGPRANTEAFF.